The clone carrying this TCR beta chain was found a few times. The table came from immunoSEQ multiplex PCR; TCRdb's copy has only in-frame clones and leaves some out. The sample holds around 40,000 clones, roughly 71% seen once. During colonoscopy, one to two rectal pinch biopsies were collected. Ulcerative colitis patients received no immunosuppressive medication before the diagnostic colonoscopy. This record comes from a study of pediatric ulcerative colitis. In the study overall: Disease was pancolitis in about 7 and left-sided in two, histology-confirmed.

With 1 base removed from V and 8 bases from J, the gap between germline ends came to 15 bases. The length of the CDR3 is 15 residues. The germline V gene encodes CDR1 SGHVS and CDR2 FNYEAQ. This TCR was recovered from a boy between 5 and 17 years old with severe ulcerative colitis. What was sequenced was gut tissue. The chain joins TRBV7-6 to TRBJ2-1; possible D gene TRBD2, 6 bases. The CDR3 DNA is TGTGCCAGCAGCTTAGGGGTCCGGGGCGGGGATGAGCAGTTCTTC. Its protein product is CASSLGVRGGDEQFF.